What follows is one T cell receptor (beta chain) and its context. What it binds is unknown. The entry originates in a study of cytomegalovirus exposure and HLA in healthy donors. General study results and limits: A few V segments could not be told apart, such as TRBV6-2 and TRBV6-3, and were left out.

The CDR3 runs 14 residues. The germline V gene encodes CDR1 SGHRS and CDR2 YFSETQ. The J segment lost 7 bases and the V segment lost 0 bases, leaving 3 bases of the junction unmatched. This PCR relied on a set of 60 Vbeta primers and 13 Jbeta primers. Assay: immunoSEQ multiplex PCR; the TCRdb copy retains only in-frame clones and omits some. The data show under 200,000 clones, roughly four fifths seen once. The TCR comes from a young woman in good health and CMV-seronegative. The sequencing sample was made of PBMCs. The V call is TRBV5-1, the J call TRBJ2-2; 7 bases agree with TRBD2. Here the CDR3 DNA reads TGCGCCAGCAGCTTGGAGTCTAGCGGCGGGGAGCTGTTTTTT. Its protein product is CASSLESSGGELFF.